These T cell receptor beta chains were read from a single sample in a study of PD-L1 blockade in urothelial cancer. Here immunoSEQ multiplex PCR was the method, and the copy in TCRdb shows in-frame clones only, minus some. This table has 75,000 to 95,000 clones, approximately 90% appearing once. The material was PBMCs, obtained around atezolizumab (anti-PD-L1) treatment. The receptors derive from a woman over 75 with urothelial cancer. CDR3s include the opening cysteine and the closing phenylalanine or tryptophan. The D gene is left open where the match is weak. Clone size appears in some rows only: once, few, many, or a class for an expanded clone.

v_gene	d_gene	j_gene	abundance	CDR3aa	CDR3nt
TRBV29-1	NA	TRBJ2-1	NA	CSVRGQNNNEQFF	TGCAGCGTAAGAGGACAGAACAACAATGAGCAGTTCTTC
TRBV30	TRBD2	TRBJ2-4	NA	CAWSELAGGPGRIAKNIQYF	TGTGCCTGGAGCGAACTAGCGGGAGGGCCGGGACGGATAGCCAAAAACATTCAGTACTTC
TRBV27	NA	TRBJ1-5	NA	CASSPEGDIDQPQHF	TGTGCCAGCAGTCCGGAAGGGGACATAGATCAGCCCCAGCATTTT
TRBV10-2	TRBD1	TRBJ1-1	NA	CASSESHGTGATEAFF	TGCGCCAGCAGTGAGTCCCACGGGACAGGCGCAACTGAAGCTTTCTTT
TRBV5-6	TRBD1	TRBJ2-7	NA	CASSTGQTAPSREQYF	TGTGCCAGCAGCACGGGACAGACTGCCCCTAGTCGCGAGCAGTACTTC
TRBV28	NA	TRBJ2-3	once	CASSTITDTQYF	TGTGCCAGCAGTACTATCACAGATACGCAGTATTTT
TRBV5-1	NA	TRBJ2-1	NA	CASSSGLNDQFF	TGCGCCAGCAGCTCTGGACTAAATGATCAGTTCTTC
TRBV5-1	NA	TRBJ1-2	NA	CASSPDSQANYGYTF	TGCGCCAGCAGCCCCGACAGTCAAGCTAACTATGGCTACACCTTC
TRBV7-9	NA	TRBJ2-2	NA	CASSFGEEGGLYTGELFF	TGTGCCAGCAGCTTTGGGGAGGAGGGAGGCCTTTACACCGGGGAGCTGTTTTTT
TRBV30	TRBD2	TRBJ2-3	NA	CAWSATSGTDTQYF	TGTGCCTGGAGTGCTACTAGCGGGACAGATACGCAGTATTTT